The rows below give T cell receptor beta chains drawn from one sample of a study of control samples from healthy donors and cancer patients. Profiled with immunoSEQ multiplex PCR; TCRdb holds only in-frame clones, not every one. This repertoire shows about 12,000 clones, 85% to 90% found once; its top ten account for around 3%. Material: formalin-fixed, paraffin-embedded tissue. These receptors all come from a male donor with melanoma. CDR3s include the opening cysteine and the closing phenylalanine or tryptophan. The order of the fields is J gene, D gene, V gene, clone size, CDR3 DNA, CDR3 protein. A D gene is named only where the DNA matches it firmly. A clone size is listed for some rows: how often the clone was seen (once, few, many), or a class if it is expanded.

TRBJ1-2 | . | TRBV3-1/TRBV3-2 | few | TGTGCCAGCAGCCAAGGTATTGGCTATGGCTACACCTTC | CASSQGIGYGYTF
TRBJ2-3 | . | TRBV7-6 | once | TGTGCCAGCAGCCGTTGGCCCTCTGCCCCAGATACGCAGTATTTT | CASSRWPSAPDTQYF
TRBJ2-2 | . | TRBV9 | . | TGTGCCAGCAGCGTAGAGTTAGCGAACACCGGGGAGCTGTTTTTT | CASSVELANTGELFF
TRBJ2-7 | TRBD1 | TRBV7-8 | . | TGTGCCAGCAGCTTCAAACGGGACAGGGGGCGTTTGTTCGAGCAGTACTTC | CASSFKRDRGRLFEQYF
TRBJ1-2 | TRBD1 | TRBV2 | . | TGTGCCAGCAGTGTGACAGGGGACTATGGCTACACCTTC | CASSVTGDYGYTF
TRBJ2-6 | . | TRBV5-1 | . | TGCGCCAGGGAAGGGCGGGTAGTCTCTGGGGCCAACGTCCTGACTTTC | CAREGRVVSGANVLTF
TRBJ1-6 | . | TRBV5-6 | . | TGTGCCAGCAGCTTGTGGGGAGTGGGATCACCCCTCCACTTT | CASSLWGVGSPLHF
TRBJ1-1 | . | TRBV28 | . | TGTGCCAGCAGTTTGCTTTCGGGGAACACTGAAGCTTTCTTT | CASSLLSGNTEAFF
TRBJ1-4 | . | TRBV5-6 | . | TGTGCCAGCAGCTCCCCCCCGGGGAACGAAAAACTGTTTTTT | CASSSPPGNEKLFF
TRBJ1-5 | . | TRBV19 | . | TGTGCCAGTAGTCGGGGTTGGGGTCAGCCCCAGCATTTT | CASSRGWGQPQHF
TRBJ2-1 | . | TRBV11-3 | . | TGTGCCAGCAGCAAACAGGGAGCCGGCAATGAGCAGTTCTTC | CASSKQGAGNEQFF
TRBJ1-1 | . | TRBV27 | . | TGTGCCAGCAGTTTATTAATTGGGGGGAACACTGAAGCTTTCTTT | CASSLLIGGNTEAFF
TRBJ2-5 | . | TRBV28 | . | TGTGCCAGCAGTTTAGGGGGCAGGGGATTCCAAGAGACCCAGTACTTC | CASSLGGRGFQETQYF
TRBJ1-2 | . | TRBV12-3/TRBV12-4 | . | TGTGCCAGCGGACTGAGGGGAGCCTATGGCTACACCTTC | CASGLRGAYGYTF
TRBJ2-5 | . | TRBV12-3/TRBV12-4 | . | TGTGCCAGCAGTCCCCTTGTGCAGACCCAGTACTTC | CASSPLVQTQYF
TRBJ2-2 | . | TRBV6-2/TRBV6-3 | . | TGTGCCAGCAGTTGGAAGGGGGGGGCGAACACCGGGGAGCTGTTTTTT | CASSWKGGANTGELFF
TRBJ2-1 | . | TRBV27 | . | TGTGCCAGCAGTTTGGGGCGCGGAGGCCAGTTCTTC | CASSLGRGGQFF
TRBJ1-2 | TRBD1 | TRBV24-1 | once | TGTGCCACCAGTGATTCTGACAGGGTGGGAGGCTACACCTTC | CATSDSDRVGGYTF
TRBJ2-1 | . | TRBV7-6 | . | TGTGCCAGCAGCTTAGAAGCGGGACACGGGAGTAATGAGCAGTTCTTC | CASSLEAGHGSNEQFF
TRBJ2-3 | TRBD2 | TRBV5-5 | . | TGTGCCAGCAAAAAAGCGGGAGGAATAGATACACAGTATTTT | CASKKAGGIDTQYF
TRBJ2-1 | . | TRBV19 | . | TGTGCCAGTAGTCTTGGACTGTCGTCGATCTTC | CASSLGLSSIF
TRBJ1-6 | . | TRBV4-1 | . | TGCGCCAGCAGCCAAGGACAGGTGTATAATTCACCCCTCCACTTT | CASSQGQVYNSPLHF
TRBJ1-1 | . | TRBV2 | . | TGTGCCAGCACGGAGGAAAGGCGGGGAAACACTGAAGCTTTCTTT | CASTEERRGNTEAFF
TRBJ1-2 | . | TRBV12-3/TRBV12-4 | once | TGTGTCAGCAGCCGAGGGGAAGGCTACACCTTC | CVSSRGEGYTF
TRBJ1-4 | TRBD1 | TRBV5-1 | . | TGCGCCAGCAGCTTGGGACAGGGACGGCAGGATGAAAAACTGTTTTTT | CASSLGQGRQDEKLFF
TRBJ2-1 | . | TRBV19 | . | TGTGCCAGTAGTATGGAGTTCCCTTGGGGTGAGCAGTTCTTC | CASSMEFPWGEQFF
TRBJ1-1 | . | TRBV11-2 | once | TGTGCCAGCAGCCGCCACAACACTGAAGCTTTCTTT | CASSRHNTEAFF
TRBJ2-2 | TRBD1 | TRBV6-5 | once | TGTGCCAGCAGAACTCCCGGGACAGGGGTACTGTTTTTT | CASRTPGTGVLFF
TRBJ2-7 | TRBD2 | TRBV12-5 | . | TGTGCTAGTGGTCGAACGGGGACTAGCGGGAGTATGTACGAGCAGTACTTC | CASGRTGTSGSMYEQYF
TRBJ2-7 | . | TRBV27 | . | TGTGCCAGCAGTTTATCCCCCAGGGGACCCTACGAGCAGTACTTC | CASSLSPRGPYEQYF
TRBJ1-6 | . | TRBV5-1 | . | TGCGCCAGCAGCTTGGGGACAGCACCTAATTCACCCCTCCACTTT | CASSLGTAPNSPLHF
TRBJ2-3 | . | TRBV4-3 | . | TGCGCCAGCTCCCCCGGGCTACTCACAGATACGCAGTATTTT | CASSPGLLTDTQYF
TRBJ2-7 | TRBD2 | TRBV9 | . | TGTGCCAGCAGCCCCTACCCCGGACTAGACTACGAGCAGTACTTC | CASSPYPGLDYEQYF
TRBJ1-1 | . | TRBV21-1 | . | TGTGCCAGCAGCAAAGGATATGAGGCTAACACTGAAGCTTTCTTT | CASSKGYEANTEAFF
TRBJ1-1 | . | TRBV7-9 | . | TGTGCCAGCGGACTCGCGGGACCGAAGAACACTGAAGCTTTCTTT | CASGLAGPKNTEAFF
TRBJ2-2 | . | TRBV5-1 | . | TGCGCCAGCAGCTTGCAGGCGGGTAACACCGGGGAGCTGTTTTTT | CASSLQAGNTGELFF
TRBJ1-5 | . | TRBV7-8 | once | TGTGCCAGCAGCCCGAGATGGGAGGGCAATCAGCCCCAGCATTTT | CASSPRWEGNQPQHF
TRBJ1-1 | . | TRBV5-1 | . | TGCGCCAGTAAACGAGGAGGCACTGAAGCTTTCTTT | CASKRGGTEAFF
TRBJ2-2 | . | TRBV21-1 | few | TGTGCCAGCAGCAATAGGAGGAAAACCGGAGAGCTGTTTTTT | CASSNRRKTGELFF
TRBJ2-6 | TRBD1 | TRBV27 | . | TGTGCCAGCAGTTTATTCGGGACAGGCTCTGGGGCCAACGTCCTGACTTTC | CASSLFGTGSGANVLTF
TRBJ2-7 | . | TRBV4-1 | . | TGCGCCAGCAGCCAAGCCCTGAAGTTGCCCTACGAGCAGTACTTC | CASSQALKLPYEQYF
TRBJ2-1 | . | TRBV4-2 | . | TGTGCCAGCAGCCAAGATCGGGCAGGGCAGTCCTACAATGAGCAGTTCTTC | CASSQDRAGQSYNEQFF